The 18 T cell receptor beta chains below come from one sample, sequenced in a study of OX40 agonist ivuxolimab in advanced cancers. The repertoire was sequenced with immunoSEQ multiplex PCR; TCRdb's copy has only in-frame clones and lacks some. The sample has 30,000 to 35,000 clones, about 92% seen once; the top ten hold roughly a third. Sequencing used CD4+ or CD8+ T cells sorted from blood, obtained in a trial of the OX40 agonist ivuxolimab. The receptor source for this set is an adult with an advanced solid tumor such as melanoma, head and neck, liver or kidney cancer.

The rearrangement uses TRBV6-1 and TRBJ2-7, with 7 bases identical to TRBD2. The CDR3 spans 16 residues. CDR1 and CDR2 (germline): MNHNS, SASEGT. V dropped 0 bases and J dropped 3; count of bases not matched to a gene: 8. The CDR3 nucleotides are TGTGCCAGCAGTGAAGCTTGGGTAGCGGGTAACTACGAGCAGTACTTC. This encodes CASSEAWVAGNYEQYF.

The rearrangement joins TRBV5-4 to TRBJ1-4; 7 bases align to TRBD1. With V trimmed by 2 bases and J by 7 bases, 11 bases remained unmatched. This CDR3 region has 16 residues. Germline V gives CDR1 SGHNT, CDR2 YYREEE (reference sequence). CDR3 sequence (DNA): TGTGCCAGCAGCTTAGGGCCCGGGACAGAGGGTGAAAAACTGTTTTTT. Translated, it gives CASSLGPGTEGEKLFF.

The V and J genes are TRBV28 and TRBJ2-7, with a weak D call TRBD2 (5 bases). In germline, CDR1 is MDHEN, CDR2 SYDVKM. The V gene lost 4 bases and the J gene lost 4 bases, with 11 bases spanning the gap. The CDR3 spans 13 residues. The CDR3 region is CASSSGELYEQYF. The CDR3 bases are TGTGCCAGCAGTTCCGGGGAATTATACGAGCAGTACTTC.

The J gene is TRBJ2-5, the V gene TRBV5-6; a possible D gene is TRBD1 (5 bases). Trimming shortened V by 4 bases and J by 6 bases, and 7 bases separated the two germline ends. Germline loops: CDR1 SGHDT, CDR2 YYEEEE. The length of the CDR3 is 11 residues. Here the CDR3 DNA reads TGTGCCAGCAGCAGGGGTCAGACCCAGTACTTC. Translated: CASSRGQTQYF.

CDR3 bases: TGTGCCAGCAGCCAAGATCTGGTACGGGAGCATGAGCAGTTCTTC. Translated, it gives CASSQDLVREHEQFF. The chain couples TRBV14 to TRBJ2-1; tentatively, D is TRBD2 (6 bases). The CDR3 is made up of 15 amino acids. CDR1 and CDR2 from the germline V gene are SGHDN and FVKESK. V lost 0 bases and J lost 8, with 14 bases in between.

This clone was picked up one time. V is TRBV4-1 and J is TRBJ2-7; perhaps TRBD2 as D (6 bases). V shed 4 bases and J shed 6 bases, with 7 bases lying between them. The CDR3 runs 11 residues. Germline CDR1 MGHRA, CDR2 YSYEKL. CDR3: CASSLGGEQYF. As DNA, the CDR3 is TGCGCCAGCAGCCTCGGGGGCGAGCAGTACTTC.

This chain links TRBV4-3 with TRBJ2-7; 11 nucleotides align to TRBD1. The CDR3 extends over 16 amino acids. Trimming took 0 bases from V and 4 from J; bases not matched to a gene: 5. CDR1 and CDR2 from the germline V gene are LGHNA and YSLEER. The CDR3 loop reads CASSQDWGTGGYEQYF. CDR3 nucleotide sequence: TGCGCCAGCAGCCAAGATTGGGGGACAGGGGGGTACGAGCAGTACTTC.

This sequence joins TRBV7-2 and TRBJ2-7, with 10 positions matching TRBD2. After removal of 1 base from V and 3 bases from J, the junction contained 3 bases not matched to a gene. Germline V CDR1 and CDR2: SGHTA, FQGNSA. There are 15 residues in the CDR3. The CDR3 nucleotides are TGTGCCAGCAGCTTAGAACTAGCGGGAAACTACGAGCAGTACTTC. Its protein product is CASSLELAGNYEQYF.

The rearrangement joins TRBV6-5 to TRBJ2-1; 8 bases line up with TRBD2. Germline-derived CDR1 and CDR2 are MNHEY and SVGAGI. With V trimmed by 2 bases and J by 7 bases, 7 bases remained unmatched. This CDR3 has 15 residues. CDR3 protein: CASSYTQVAGNEQFF. The CDR3 bases are TGTGCCAGCAGTTACACCCAAGTAGCGGGGAATGAGCAGTTCTTC.

This clone has just one count. The rearrangement uses TRBV6-5 and TRBJ1-1; D is perhaps TRBD1 (6 bases). Germline CDR1 reads MNHEY; CDR2 reads SVGAGI. The CDR3 is 15 residues long. Trimming removed 2 bases at V and 4 bases at J, with 14 bases between. CDR3: CASSYSQGWATEAFF. DNA for the CDR3: TGTGCCAGCAGTTACAGTCAGGGGTGGGCCACTGAAGCTTTCTTT.

CDR3 region: CASSLPPQGTNTEAFF. The CDR3 DNA follows: TGTGCCAGCAGCTTACCACCACAGGGGACGAACACTGAAGCTTTCTTT. The rearrangement joins TRBV7-2 to TRBJ1-1; TRBD1 aligns across 7 bases. CDR3 size: 16 residues. The V and J ends lost 2 bases and 1 base, in that order; junction bases with no gene match: 7. Per the germline V gene, CDR1 is SGHTA and CDR2 is FQGNSA.

The rearrangement uses TRBV9 and TRBJ1-1; tentatively, D is TRBD1 (6 bases). The germline V and J ends were trimmed by 4 bases and 4 bases, with 14 bases remaining between them. This CDR3 spans 14 amino acids. Per the germline V gene, CDR1 is SGDLS and CDR2 is YYNGEE. The CDR3 spells CASSPEGGATEAFF. DNA for the CDR3: TGTGCCAGCAGCCCCGAAGGGGGGGCCACTGAAGCTTTCTTT.

CDR3 region: CASSSFPDSLNTEAFF. DNA for the CDR3: TGCGCCAGCAGCTCTTTTCCGGACAGTCTGAACACTGAAGCTTTCTTT. The genes are TRBV5-1 and TRBJ1-1; the D gene is possibly TRBD1 (6 bases). This CDR3 spans 16 amino acids. Trimming shortened V by 3 bases and J by 0 bases, and 15 bases separated the two germline ends. The V gene's germline CDR1 is SGHRS and CDR2 YFSETQ.

This clone was counted a single time. This CDR3 is CASSESRRSSTDTQYF. DNA of the CDR3: TGTGCCAGCAGTGAATCCCGCAGGTCTAGCACAGATACGCAGTATTTT. The chain employs TRBV6-1 and TRBJ2-3; D is unclear. The CDR3 runs to 16 residues. Trimming left V 2 bases short and J 0 bases short, with 12 bases between. CDR1 and CDR2 from the germline V gene are MNHNS and SASEGT.

The chain joins TRBV4-3 to TRBJ2-5; possibly TRBD2 for D (6 bases). This CDR3 contains 14 residues. Germline V gene sequence: CDR1 LGHNA, CDR2 YSLEER. With 4 bases removed from V and 5 bases from J, the gap between germline ends came to 14 bases. The CDR3 spells CASSRRAGGETQYF. CDR3 coding DNA: TGCGCCAGCAGCCGCCGGGCCGGAGGGGAGACCCAGTACTTC.

The CDR3 region is CASSVDGRVNEQFF. The CDR3 nucleotides are TGTGCCAGCAGCGTAGACGGGAGGGTCAATGAGCAGTTCTTC. V usage is TRBV9 and J usage is TRBJ2-1, with 8 positions matching TRBD2. Germline loops: CDR1 SGDLS, CDR2 YYNGEE. V shed 0 bases and J 6 bases; nucleotides not matched to a gene: 2. The CDR3 is made up of 14 amino acids.

This chain links TRBV9 with TRBJ2-6; TRBD1 or TRBD2 may be the D gene (5 bases each). CDR1 is SGDLS and CDR2 is YYNGEE in the germline V gene. Trimming took off 4 bases at V and 0 bases at J, with 17 bases between the two ends. CDR3 length: 18 amino acids. CDR3 coding DNA: TGTGCCAGCAGCCCACAGGACCCGAGGGTCTCTGGGGCCAACGTCCTGACTTTC. Protein: CASSPQDPRVSGANVLTF.

The gene calls are TRBV4-1 and TRBJ1-1; maybe TRBD1 (5 bases). Trimming shortened V by 5 bases and J by 0 bases, and 13 bases separated the two germline ends. The CDR3 runs to 15 residues. The V gene's germline CDR1 is MGHRA and CDR2 YSYEKL. The CDR3 loop reads CASSWLGDLNTEAFF. The CDR3 nucleotides read TGCGCCAGCAGCTGGTTGGGGGACCTGAACACTGAAGCTTTCTTT.